This entry concerns a single T cell receptor beta chain. This clonotype occurred many times. This receptor's antigen is unknown. A junction end diverges from the germline sequence, so it may reflect a read error. The source of the sample is a study of regulatory T cells in long-lasting Graves disease (dated by TCRdb to about 2021). Background for the entire study: In the newly diagnosed Graves' disease group, patients had been taking antithyroid drugs for less than 3 months. A total of around 33 samples were covered by TCR sequencing, comprising roughly 13 persistent and about 20 newly diagnosed Graves' disease patients. The study was registered as a clinical trial and conducted in China. Persistent Graves' disease patients were compared with newly diagnosed Graves' disease patients by peripheral blood TCR sequencing and RNA sequencing. What the authors observed across the whole study: Only the TCR beta chain was sequenced and analyzed. TRBV28, TRBJ1-2 and TRBJ2-5 were preferentially used in persistent disease, while TRBV20-1 and TRBJ2-1 were favored in newly diagnosed disease. Compared with newly diagnosed patients, patients with persistent Graves' disease had lower TCR Shannon entropy and fewer highly expanded clones, which suggests clonal expansion. As a limitation, the authors acknowledged that the small sample size may reduce accuracy. Because the primary lesion, thyroid tissue, could not be accessed, the study looked at peripheral blood alone. Persistent patients shared more public clonotypes among themselves (around 3,000) than newly diagnosed patients did (about 970).

The time point tag for this specimen amounts to: newly diagnosed GD, antithyroid drugs for less than 3 months. RNA was extracted from PBMCs in TRIzol for both TCR sequencing and RNA sequencing. The diagnosis of Graves' disease was made according to American Thyroid Association guidelines. The patients came from an endocrinology department in Xi'an, China. Each patient gave about 10 milliliters of peripheral blood, collected in an EDTA anticoagulant tube. Ficoll Paque Plus density gradient separation was used to isolate PBMCs, and no further T cell sorting was done. An Agilent 2100 Bioanalyzer and agarose gel were used to check RNA quality, while a NanoDrop 2000 measured RNA concentration. Per the germline V gene (reference sequence), DFQATT is the CDR1 and SNEGSKA is the CDR2. From its cysteine to its phenylalanine, the CDR3 spans 13 amino acids. Only the CDR3 DNA stays, 39 bases, in frame from base 1.

Libraries were made using multiplex PCR. Instrument used: Illumina HiSeq 4000. TCR beta libraries were built with iRepertoire HTBI primers and Arm-PCR amplification of CDR3 regions. PCR products were gel purified before sequencing. For the original study's pipeline: Gene usage analysis of CDR3 amino acid clonotypes used the 60 to 80 TRBV and around 14 TRBJ segments found across samples. Filtered high-quality paired reads were merged into contigs using COPE and FqMerger. Contigs were aligned with BLAST to IMGT TRBV, TRBD and TRBJ reference genes, and CDR3 was defined per IMGT. Any clonotype with a frequency above 0.1% was classified as a highly expanded clone. Shannon entropy served as the measure of repertoire diversity, while the Gini coefficient captured V-J evenness. Public clonotypes were defined as clonotypes shared by more than one individual. TCRdb reanalyzed the raw reads on its own, using fastp at Q25 for trimming and MiXCR for clone calling, and kept in-frame beta chains. One record per CDR3 amino acid sequence lists the most common genes and DNA. It is TCRdb's table, rather than the study itself, that gives the V and J calls and clone size. This sample holds about 540,000 distinct CDR3 sequences; less than 15% were observed only once. Roughly 9.7% of the sample is taken by the ten largest.

This sample was also put to use in a study of T cells in Graves' hyperthyroidism and ophthalmopathy. The second study reports: Stable Graves' hyperthyroidism was defined as no progression to ophthalmopathy during 18 months of follow-up. The hyperthyroidism patients were between 18 and 65 years old and newly diagnosed, with a disease duration of less than 2 months. The study excluded patients with uncontrolled infections, other autoimmune diseases, pregnancy or lactation. Clinical symptoms, serum thyroxine and TRAb, thyroid ultrasound, and orbital computed tomography formed the basis for the diagnoses. The first round of RT-PCR for the TCR CDR3 was performed with the HTBI primer set and the Qiagen OneStep RT-PCR kit. Blood samples also contained most of the expanded thyroid clonotypes (frequency above 0.001), which suggests that blood repertoires may reflect thyroid immune responses. A 13 V-J signature model separated ophthalmopathy from stable hyperthyroidism, with around 88% sensitivity and about 81% specificity in cross-validation and 80%/75% in testing. During validation, the model predicted progression to ophthalmopathy a median of about 5.9 months ahead of onset, with more than 55% sensitivity and more than 72% specificity. To identify TCR V-J signatures that set the groups apart, the researchers used a discovery cohort of roughly 100 patients, made up of 40 to 45 with Graves' ophthalmopathy and some 55 with stable Graves' hyperthyroidism. Prospective prediction of ophthalmopathy was tested in an independent validation cohort of fewer than 20 hyperthyroidism patients and around 16 patients who later progressed to ophthalmopathy. The roughly 91 discovery patients were randomly split 7:3 into training and test sets. In about six Graves' hyperthyroidism patients, the study also compared T-cell repertoires from thyroid tissue with T-cell repertoires from blood. After blood sampling, hyperthyroidism patients were treated with methimazole at a starting dose of 30 mg daily, and ophthalmopathy patients were treated with high-dose intravenous methylprednisolone. Libraries were constructed in a second round of multiplex PCR, after which size selection and purification were carried out. The libraries were sequenced on an Illumina HiSeq2000 using paired-end 100 bp reads. SOAPnuke was used to process the raw data, throwing out any read that contained adapters or uncalled bases, had a mean Phred below 15, or lacked an exact constant-primer or identifier match. High-quality paired reads were merged with COPE v1.2.5, and unique nucleotide sequences were defined as clonotypes. MiTCR v1.1 was used to align clonotypes to the IMGT TRBV, TRBD and TRBJ reference segments. Only V-J combinations with frequency above 0.0001, covering 99% to 99.2% of repertoires, were analysed. The TCS score was defined as F50 (clonal expansion) divided by E x V (chaos), with BLOSUM62-based TCRdist calculated between CDR3 peptides within each V-J. Welch's t-statistics and random forest reduced 500 to 550 V-J features to roughly 13, which were used in a naive Bayes classifier (R e1071). No statistical method was used to fix the sample size in advance, and group allocation was not hidden from the investigators. According to the paper, TCR Vbeta CDR3 sequencing was carried out on approximately 140 peripheral blood samples, which came from under 50 ophthalmopathy, 75 to 80 hyperthyroidism and some 17 progressor patients.

The V and J genes are TRBV20-1 and TRBJ2-3, and 9 junctional nucleotides match TRBD2. The sequences come from peripheral blood mononuclear cells (PBMCs), collected at new diagnosis, from a patient treated with antithyroid drugs. The sequence was collected from a man aged 30 to 45 with Graves disease. Donor details come from another sample of the same person, matched by shared clones. CDR3 loop: CSSRGTSRDTQYF. The DNA is as follows: TGCAGTTCACGCGGGACTAGCAGAGATACGCAGTATTTT.